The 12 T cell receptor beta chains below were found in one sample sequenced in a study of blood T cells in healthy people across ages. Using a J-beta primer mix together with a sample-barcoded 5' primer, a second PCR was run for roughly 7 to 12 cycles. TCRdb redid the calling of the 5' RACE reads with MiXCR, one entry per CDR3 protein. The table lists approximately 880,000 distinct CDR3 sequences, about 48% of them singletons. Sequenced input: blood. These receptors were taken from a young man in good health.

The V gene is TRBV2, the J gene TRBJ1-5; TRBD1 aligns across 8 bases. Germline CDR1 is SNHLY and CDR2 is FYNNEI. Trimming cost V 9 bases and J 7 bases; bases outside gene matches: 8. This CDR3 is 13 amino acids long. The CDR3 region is CARGQGGLQPQHF. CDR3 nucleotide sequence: TGTGCCAGAGGACAGGGTGGGCTACAGCCCCAGCATTTT.

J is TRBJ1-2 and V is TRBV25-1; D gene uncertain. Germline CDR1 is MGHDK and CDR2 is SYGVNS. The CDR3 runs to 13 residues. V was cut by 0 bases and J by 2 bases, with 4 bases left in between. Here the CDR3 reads CASSEYTNYGYTF. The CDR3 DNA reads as TGTGCCAGCAGTGAATATACCAACTATGGCTACACCTTC.

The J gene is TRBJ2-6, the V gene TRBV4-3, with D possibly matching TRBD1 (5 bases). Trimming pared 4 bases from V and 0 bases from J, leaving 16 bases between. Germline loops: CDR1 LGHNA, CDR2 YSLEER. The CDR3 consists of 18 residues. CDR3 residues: CASSLRSSQGSGANVLTF. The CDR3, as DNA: TGCGCCAGCAGCCTCCGTTCGAGCCAGGGCTCTGGGGCCAACGTCCTGACTTTC.

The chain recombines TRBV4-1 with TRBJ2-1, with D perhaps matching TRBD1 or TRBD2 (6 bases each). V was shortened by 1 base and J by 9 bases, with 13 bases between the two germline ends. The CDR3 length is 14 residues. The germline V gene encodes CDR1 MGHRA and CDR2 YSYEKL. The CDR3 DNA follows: TGCGCCAGCAGCCAAGCCGGGGGCTATGTTGAGCAGTTCTTC. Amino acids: CASSQAGGYVEQFF.

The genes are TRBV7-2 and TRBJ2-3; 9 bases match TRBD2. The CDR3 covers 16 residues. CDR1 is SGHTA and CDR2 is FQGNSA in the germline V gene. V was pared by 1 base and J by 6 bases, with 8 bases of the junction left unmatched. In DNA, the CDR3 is TGTGCCAGCAGCTTAGTGGTGCGGGGGGGCCCTGATACGCAGTATTTT. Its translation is CASSLVVRGGPDTQYF.

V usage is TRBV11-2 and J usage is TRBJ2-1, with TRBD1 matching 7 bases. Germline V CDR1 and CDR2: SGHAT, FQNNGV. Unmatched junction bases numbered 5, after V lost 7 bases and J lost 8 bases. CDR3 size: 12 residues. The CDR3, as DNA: TGTGCCAGCACCCGGACAGGACATGAGCAGTTCTTC. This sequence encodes CASTRTGHEQFF.

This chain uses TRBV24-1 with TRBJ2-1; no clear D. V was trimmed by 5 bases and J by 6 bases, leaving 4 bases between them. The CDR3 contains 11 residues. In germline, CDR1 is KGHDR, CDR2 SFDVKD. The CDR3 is CATSGPNEQFF. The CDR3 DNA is TGTGCCACCAGTGGTCCCAATGAGCAGTTCTTC.

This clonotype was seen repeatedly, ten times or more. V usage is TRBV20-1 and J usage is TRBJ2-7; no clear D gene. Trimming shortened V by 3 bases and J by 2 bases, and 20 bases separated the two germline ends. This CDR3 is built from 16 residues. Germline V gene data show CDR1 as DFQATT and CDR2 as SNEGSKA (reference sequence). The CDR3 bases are TGCAGTGCTAGTCGATTCTGGGCTTCATCCCCCTACGAGCAGTACTTC. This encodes CSASRFWASSPYEQYF.

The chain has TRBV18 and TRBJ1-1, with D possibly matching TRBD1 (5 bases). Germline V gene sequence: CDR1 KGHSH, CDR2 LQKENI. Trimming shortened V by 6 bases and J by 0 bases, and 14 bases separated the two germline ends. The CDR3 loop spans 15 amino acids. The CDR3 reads CASSAMGGVNTEAFF. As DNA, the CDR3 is TGTGCCAGCTCCGCGATGGGGGGAGTGAACACTGAAGCTTTCTTT.

This CDR3 is CASSLGRDHRTDTQYF. CDR3 coding DNA: TGTGCCAGCAGCTTAGGACGGGATCACCGCACAGATACGCAGTATTTT. The rearrangement uses TRBV7-6 and TRBJ2-3; D possibly corresponds to TRBD2 (5 bases). From germline, CDR1 is SGHVS and CDR2 FNYEAQ. The CDR3 has 16 residues. V lost 1 base to trimming and J lost 1 base, with 12 bases between them. Filled out from reference TRBV7-6 and TRBJ2-3, the complete variable domain reads GAGVSQSPRYKVTKRGQDVALRCDPISGHVSLYWYRQALGQGPEFLTYFNYEAQQDKSGLPNDRFSAERPEGSISTLTIQRTEQRDSAMYRCASSLGRDHRTDTQYFGPGTRLTVL.

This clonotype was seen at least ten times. The CDR3 DNA sequence: TGCGCCAGCAGCCAAGACAGGGACAGGACCTACGAGCAGTACTTC. It yields the protein CASSQDRDRTYEQYF. V and J are TRBV4-3 and TRBJ2-7; 8 bases line up with TRBD1. The CDR3 is 15 amino acids. Germline CDR1 and CDR2: LGHNA and YSLEER. V gave up 0 bases and J gave up 2 bases; unmatched junction bases: 3.

The CDR3 nucleotides are TGTGCCAGCAGTGGGCTGCTCCGGGACACCTCTCGCTCCTACAATGAGCAGTTCTTC. Translated, it gives CASSGLLRDTSRSYNEQFF. J is TRBJ2-1 and V is TRBV28; weak D call: TRBD1 (6 bases). CDR1 and CDR2 from the germline V gene are MDHEN and SYDVKM. This CDR3 has 19 amino acids. Trimming left V 5 bases short and J 0 bases short, with 23 bases between.